This T cell receptor (beta chain) was identified in a study of response to subunit inactivated influenza vaccine. This CDR3 is 15 amino acids long. Germline assignment: CDR1 SEHNR and CDR2 FQNEAQ (reference sequence). V trimming: 7 bases; J trimming: 4 bases; junction bases outside the gene matches: 9. Overall study results and limits: After each seasonal influenza vaccination, few new T cells are recruited, the authors suggested.

Worth noting for this clonotype: Its specificity is unknown.

Each CDR3 protein gets one entry after TCRdb re-called the RT-PCR reads with MiXCR. The data hold about 500,000 distinct CDR3 sequences, with 16% observed a single time. Specimen: CD4+ T cells sorted from PBMCs, collected less than 30 months after vaccination. This clonotype was obtained from a man aged 45 to 75 who received an inactivated influenza vaccine. The rearrangement joins TRBV7-9 to TRBJ2-2; 7 bases line up with TRBD1. In nucleotides, the CDR3 is TGTGCCAGCACCTTTGACAGGGTGGGCACCGGGGAGCTGTTTTTT. Its translation is CASTFDRVGTGELFF.